A selection of T cell receptor beta chains follows, all from one sample in a study of CD8 T cells in Susac syndrome. MiXCR, run by TCRdb on the immunoSEQ multiplex PCR reads, gives a single entry per CDR3 protein. The data contain about 49,000 distinct CDR3 sequences, roughly 93% of them singletons. Sequencing was done on a sample of CD8+ T cells from PBMCs. These receptors were collected from a human donor in good health. Each CDR3 is given with its conserved first and last residue. The D gene is left open where the match is weak. The size field is filled for only some rows; it gives once, few, many or a size class.

J gene | clone size | V gene | D gene | CDR3 DNA | CDR3 protein
TRBJ2-7 | once | TRBV12-3/TRBV12-4 | TRBD1 | TGTGCCAGCAGTCTAGGACAGGATAGGTACTTC | CASSLGQDRYF
TRBJ2-1 | . | TRBV6-6 | . | TGTGCCAGCAGTTATTATAGCTTGGGCTCCTACAATGAGCAGTTCTTC | CASSYYSLGSYNEQFF
TRBJ1-1 | once | TRBV6-5 | . | TGTGCCAGCAGTTACCGCGGGGTCACTGAAGCTTTCTTT | CASSYRGVTEAFF
TRBJ2-7 | . | TRBV28 | TRBD1 | TGTGCCAGCAGTCATGGGACAGGGCACGAGCAGTACTTC | CASSHGTGHEQYF
TRBJ2-3 | . | TRBV27 | TRBD1 | TGTGCCAGCAGTTCCCCATCGACAGGGGGCTTGGGAGATACGCAGTATTTT | CASSSPSTGGLGDTQYF
TRBJ1-1 | . | TRBV7-9 | TRBD1 | TGTGCCAGCAGCTTGGGCTGGGGACAGACGAACACTGAAGCTTTCTTT | CASSLGWGQTNTEAFF
TRBJ2-1 | . | TRBV2 | . | TGTGCCCAAGGGGTAGGGGGCTACAATGAGCAGTTCTTC | CAQGVGGYNEQFF
TRBJ2-7 | . | TRBV6-5 | TRBD2 | TGTGCCAGCAGTTACTCCCGGGGGGGGTACGAGCAGTACTTC | CASSYSRGGYEQYF
TRBJ2-7 | . | TRBV7-9 | . | TGTGCCAGCAGCAAAATCCCGGACATTAACTACGAGCAGTACTTC | CASSKIPDINYEQYF
TRBJ2-2 | . | TRBV29-1 | . | TGCAGCGTTCCACTCGGGGTCCCCGGGGAGCTGTTTTTT | CSVPLGVPGELFF
TRBJ2-5 | . | TRBV13 | TRBD2 | TGTGCCAGCAGCCCCCCCCGGGGGCGGGAGGGAGAGACCCAGTACTTC | CASSPPRGREGETQYF
TRBJ2-7 | . | TRBV2 | . | TGTGCCAGCTCAATCCGGGGCTACGAGCAGTACTTC | CASSIRGYEQYF
TRBJ2-7 | . | TRBV5-6 | . | TGTGCCAGCAGCTCGTACCCTTTCGAGCAGTACTTC | CASSSYPFEQYF
TRBJ2-5 | . | TRBV28 | TRBD2 | TGTGCCAGCAGTAGGGCTAGCGGGGACCAAGAGACCCAGTACTTC | CASSRASGDQETQYF
TRBJ2-7 | . | TRBV18 | . | TGTGCCAGCTCACCACCGGGGGCTGCGCCCTACGAGCAGTACTTC | CASSPPGAAPYEQYF
TRBJ1-5 | . | TRBV2 | TRBD1 | TGTGCCAGCAGTGATAGGACAGGGGGCAGGGAGCCCCAGCATTTT | CASSDRTGGREPQHF
TRBJ2-3 | . | TRBV4-1 | TRBD1 | TGCGCCAGCAGCCAAGAGGGGACAGTCACAGATACGCAGTATTTT | CASSQEGTVTDTQYF
TRBJ2-1 | . | TRBV5-1 | TRBD2 | TGCGCCAGCAGCTTGGGGACTAGCCTTCCCTACAATGAGCAGTTCTTC | CASSLGTSLPYNEQFF
TRBJ2-7 | . | TRBV29-1 | TRBD1 | TGCAGCGTATGGACAGGGGGTGGGTACGAGCAGTACTTC | CSVWTGGGYEQYF
TRBJ2-7 | . | TRBV2 | . | TGTGCCACCCTATCGGAGTACTACGAGCAGTACTTC | CATLSEYYEQYF
TRBJ2-1 | . | TRBV7-9 | TRBD2 | TGTGCCAGCAGCTCCCGCCGGGGGGGCTATGAGCAGTTCTTC | CASSSRRGGYEQFF
TRBJ1-3 | . | TRBV29-1 | . | TGCAGCGTTGAAGGGACCGTATCCTCTGGAAACACCATATATTTT | CSVEGTVSSGNTIYF
TRBJ2-1 | . | TRBV3-1 | . | TGTGCCAGCAGCCACTGGAACAATGAGCAGTTCTTC | CASSHWNNEQFF
TRBJ1-1 | . | TRBV4-1 | . | TGCGCCAGCAGCCAAGAAGGGTACACTGAAGCTTTCTTT | CASSQEGYTEAFF
TRBJ2-1 | . | TRBV5-1 | . | TGCGCCAGCAGCGGGAATTCCTACAATGAGCAGTTCTTC | CASSGNSYNEQFF
TRBJ1-1 | . | TRBV7-9 | . | TGTGCCAGCAGCTTAGGCGGGACGACAACTGAAGCTTTCTTT | CASSLGGTTTEAFF
TRBJ2-5 | . | TRBV20-1 | TRBD1 | TGCAGTGTCTGGACAGGGGCAGAGACCCAGTACTTC | CSVWTGAETQYF
TRBJ1-5 | . | TRBV7-9 | . | TGTGCCAGCAGCGCCACAGGGTCCAATCAGCCCCAGCATTTT | CASSATGSNQPQHF
TRBJ2-7 | once | TRBV18 | TRBD2 | TGTGCCAGCTCACCCCCAACTAGCGGGAGGGCCTACGAGCAGTACTTC | CASSPPTSGRAYEQYF
TRBJ2-1 | . | TRBV4-2 | TRBD2 | TGTGCCAGCAGCCAAGTCCGACTAGCGAAGTTCTTC | CASSQVRLAKFF
TRBJ1-1 | . | TRBV6-1 | . | TGTGCCAGCAGTGAAGGTCAGTGCGACAGATTTAGTGACACTGAAGCTTTCTTT | CASSEGQCDRFSDTEAFF
TRBJ2-1 | . | TRBV12-3/TRBV12-4 | TRBD2 | TGTGCCAGCAGTTTTACTAGCGGGTCGGGTGGTGAGCAGTTCTTC | CASSFTSGSGGEQFF
TRBJ2-3 | . | TRBV15 | . | TGTGCCACCAGCAGATCAGGGGGGTGGAGCACAGATACGCAGTATTTT | CATSRSGGWSTDTQYF
TRBJ1-1 | . | TRBV7-9 | . | TGTGCCAGCAGCTTAATACTGAACACTGAAGCTTTCTTT | CASSLILNTEAFF
TRBJ2-1 | . | TRBV12-3/TRBV12-4 | . | TGTGCCAGCAGTCCAGGAGCGCAGCAGTTCTTC | CASSPGAQQFF
TRBJ2-1 | . | TRBV13 | . | TGTGCCAGCAGCTTTTTCTCAGGGGACGTTAACAATGAGCAGTTCTTC | CASSFFSGDVNNEQFF
TRBJ2-7 | . | TRBV29-1 | TRBD2 | TGCAGCGTTCGGGGGGGGGACAATCTCTACGAGCAGTACTTC | CSVRGGDNLYEQYF